The 28 T cell receptor beta chains in this list originate from one sample, sequenced in a study of graft-versus-host responses after intestinal transplantation. Measured with immunoSEQ multiplex PCR; TCRdb has only the in-frame clones, and not every one. The sample has 20,000 to 30,000 clones; around 85% are singletons. Specimen: PBMCs, collected approximately 450 days after intestinal transplant. Receptors were obtained from a human patient who received an intestinal transplant, so some T cells may come from the graft donor.

The chain joins TRBV18 to TRBJ2-2; unclear D gene. The length of the CDR3 is 15 residues. Germline V lookup: CDR1 KGHSH, CDR2 LQKENI. The ends were cut back, 2 bases at V and 0 bases at J, with 7 bases in the middle. In DNA form, the CDR3 reads TGTGCCAGCTCACCAGGGTTGTCGAACACCGGGGAGCTGTTTTTT. This sequence encodes CASSPGLSNTGELFF.

The rearrangement uses TRBV11-2 and TRBJ2-2; D gene uncertain. This CDR3 has 18 amino acids. The V end was cut by 5 bases, the J end by 3 bases, with 22 bases between. Germline V gene data show CDR1 as SGHAT and CDR2 as FQNNGV. DNA for the CDR3: TGTGCCAGCAGCCAAGGAAGGGTCCTACAGTTGGACACCGGGGAGCTGTTTTTT. This gives the protein CASSQGRVLQLDTGELFF.

This chain uses TRBV5-6 with TRBJ1-5; 9 nucleotides agree with TRBD1. Germline lookup yields CDR1 SGHDT and CDR2 YYEEEE. V shed 6 bases and J 7 bases; nucleotides not matched to a gene: 8. The CDR3 length is 14 residues. In DNA form, the CDR3 reads TGTGCCAGCACCCGGACAGGGGTGGAGCAGCCCCAGCATTTT. Translation gives CASTRTGVEQPQHF.

This clone came up a few times. V is TRBV7-9 and J is TRBJ1-2; TRBD1 agrees at 11 bases. In germline, CDR1 is SEHNR, CDR2 FQNEAQ (reference sequence). The CDR3 has 15 residues. The trim removed 1 base at V and 8 bases at J, leaving 6 bases unmatched. Here the CDR3 DNA reads TGTGCCAGCAGCTTAGGGACAGGGGGCGTACTGGGCTACACCTTC. Translation gives CASSLGTGGVLGYTF. Drawing the rest from reference TRBV7-9 and TRBJ1-2, the complete variable domain is DTGVSQNPRHKITKRGQNVTFRCDPISEHNRLYWYRQTLGQGPEFLTYFQNEAQLEKSRLLSDRFSAERPKGSFSTLEIQRTEQGDSAMYLCASSLGTGGVLGYTFGSGTRLTVV.

The genes are TRBV9 and TRBJ2-5, with 9 bases aligning to TRBD2. V was clipped by 2 bases and J by 1 base; unmatched bases: 3. There are 15 residues in the CDR3. Germline V gene sequence: CDR1 SGDLS, CDR2 YYNGEE. The CDR3 DNA reads as TGTGCCAGCAGCGTGGCGGGAGGGGCCCAAGAGACCCAGTACTTC. Translation gives CASSVAGGAQETQYF.

This clone was observed once. The genes are TRBV5-1 and TRBJ1-6, with 8 bases matching TRBD1. CDR3 length: 13 residues. J was trimmed by 7 bases and V by 9 bases; bases with no gene match: 6. Germline loops: CDR1 SGHRS, CDR2 YFSETQ. The CDR3 sequence: CATKTGENSPLHF. As DNA, the CDR3 is TGCGCCACCAAGACAGGGGAGAATTCACCCCTCCACTTT.

The CDR3 bases are TGTGCCAGCAGCTTTTTCGGCCGGGACAGTGATAATGAAAAACTGTTTTTT. Its translation is CASSFFGRDSDNEKLFF. The chain has TRBV5-6 and TRBJ1-4, with 7 bases lining up with TRBD1. The CDR3 is made up of 17 amino acids. V shed 2 bases, J shed 4 bases, and the junction held 11 bases outside the gene matches. CDR1 and CDR2 from the germline V gene are SGHDT and YYEEEE.

The chain has TRBV25-1 and TRBJ2-1; D gene ambiguous. Germline CDR1 reads MGHDK; CDR2 reads SYGVNS. Trimming removed 4 bases from V and 8 bases from J, with 6 bases in between. The length of the CDR3 is 11 residues. CDR3 nucleotides: TGTGCCAGCAGTGGTCGCGATGAGCAGTTCTTC. Protein sequence: CASSGRDEQFF.

The chain employs TRBV5-1 and TRBJ2-3; no clear D gene. V lost 1 base, J lost 1 base, and 7 bases lay in between. The CDR3 loop spans 14 amino acids. The germline V gene has CDR1 SGHRS and CDR2 YFSETQ. The CDR3 here is CASSLLPGTDTQYF. CDR3 sequence (DNA): TGCGCCAGCAGCTTGCTACCCGGCACAGATACGCAGTATTTT.

The chain joins TRBV28 to TRBJ1-2; D gene unclear. The germline CDR1 and CDR2 sequences are MDHEN and SYDVKM. This CDR3 is built from 13 residues. Trimming cost V 2 bases and J 8 bases, with 12 bases left between them. The CDR3 protein is CASSLGPLRGYTF. Here the CDR3 DNA reads TGTGCCAGCAGTTTAGGACCGTTACGAGGCTACACCTTC.

The genes are TRBV9 and TRBJ2-3; perhaps TRBD2 as D (6 bases). Trimming shortened V by 6 bases and J by 1 base, and 21 bases separated the two germline ends. The CDR3 length is 17 residues. CDR1 is SGDLS and CDR2 is YYNGEE in the germline V gene. CDR3 DNA sequence: TGTGCCAGCACCCCGGGACTGTCTAGAGTCGGCACAGATACGCAGTATTTT. Translating gives CASTPGLSRVGTDTQYF. The full variable domain, completed using reference TRBV9 and TRBJ2-3, is DSGVTQTPKHLITATGQRVTLRCSPRSGDLSVYWYQQSLDQGLQFLIQYYNGEERAKGNILERFSAQQFPDLHSELNLSSLELGDSALYFCASTPGLSRVGTDTQYFGPGTRLTVL.

This chain joins TRBV11-2 and TRBJ2-6; the match to TRBD1 covers 7 bases. The CDR3 consists of 18 residues. Germline V gives CDR1 SGHAT, CDR2 FQNNGV. The trim removed 0 bases at V and 3 bases at J, leaving 8 bases unmatched. For the CDR3, the DNA is TGTGCCAGCAGCTTAGAAACAGGGGCGAACTATGGGGCCAACGTCCTGACTTTC. This translates into CASSLETGANYGANVLTF.

This chain uses TRBV5-7 with TRBJ2-1, with D possibly being TRBD2 (6 bases). TRBV5-7 falls under the ORF class, with uncertain function. CDR3 length: 17 amino acids. Deletions cut 2 bases from V and 1 base from J, with 16 bases between. The CDR3 spells CASSFVLTGVSYNEQFF. The DNA for the CDR3 is TGTGCCAGCAGCTTCGTATTAACGGGAGTTTCCTACAATGAGCAGTTCTTC.

The chain joins TRBV6-5 to TRBJ2-7, with D uncertain. CDR1 MNHEY and CDR2 SVGAGI come from the germline V gene. This CDR3 is built from 11 residues. With 5 bases removed from V and 7 bases from J, the gap between germline ends came to 9 bases. DNA of the CDR3: TGTGCCAGCAGTGGAGTGGGAGAGCAGTACTTC. Protein: CASSGVGEQYF.

This chain uses TRBV5-4 with TRBJ2-7, with D possibly matching TRBD1 (5 bases). CDR3 size: 16 residues. Germline V gene lookup returns CDR1 SGHNT and CDR2 YYREEE (reference sequence). V lost 5 bases and J 4 bases, leaving 22 bases between the germline ends. CDR3 sequence reads: CASSLFSGFGRYEQYF. CDR3 coding DNA: TGTGCCAGCAGTTTGTTCTCAGGGTTTGGCCGTTACGAGCAGTACTTC.

In DNA, the CDR3 is TGTGCCAGCAGTTTATTGGGCTACCAGAGCACCGGGGAGCTGTTTTTT. Translated, it gives CASSLLGYQSTGELFF. This rearrangement joins TRBV28 to TRBJ2-2; the D is unclear. This CDR3 comprises 16 residues. The V gene's germline CDR1 is MDHEN and CDR2 SYDVKM. V lost 1 base and J lost 4, with 13 bases in between.

A single count supports this clone. V is TRBV27 and J is TRBJ2-7; a weak D match, TRBD2 (5 bases). V was clipped by 2 bases and J by 4 bases, with 9 bases between them. Germline V gene lookup returns CDR1 MNHEY and CDR2 SMNVEV (reference sequence). This CDR3 has 13 residues. The CDR3 protein is CASSLKREYEQYF. CDR3 DNA sequence: TGTGCCAGCAGTTTAAAAAGGGAGTACGAGCAGTACTTC.

The rearrangement joins TRBV19 to TRBJ2-2, with 15 bases fitting TRBD2. Germline-derived CDR1 and CDR2 are LNHDA and SQIVND (reference sequence). The V and J ends lost 5 bases and 7 bases, in that order; junction bases with no gene match: 8. The CDR3 runs 17 residues. The CDR3, as DNA: TGTGCCAGTAGTGGTGGACTAGCGGGAGGGCTTGTCGGGGAGCTGTTTTTT. Amino acid sequence: CASSGGLAGGLVGELFF.

The chain combines TRBV30 with TRBJ2-7; D call uncertain. There are 13 residues in the CDR3. CDR1 is GTSNPN, CDR2 SVGIG, per germline (reference sequence). V was shortened by 0 bases and J by 6 bases, with 12 bases between the two germline ends. The CDR3 protein is CAWSVRTVGEQYF. The CDR3 nucleotides read TGTGCCTGGAGTGTACGTACTGTTGGCGAGCAGTACTTC.

This clone was observed once. Its ends do not fully match the called genes, so a read error is possible. This sequence joins TRBV29-1 and TRBJ2-7, with 8 bases lining up with TRBD1. Germline V gives CDR1 SQVTM, CDR2 ANQGSEA. The CDR3 covers 12 residues. The CDR3 DNA is TGCAGCGTTGTTGAAGGGACAGGTAACTTCCTCTTC. Amino acid sequence: CSVVEGTGNFLF.

V is TRBV14 and J is TRBJ1-3; D is undetermined. The CDR3 runs to 13 residues. CDR1 SGHDN and CDR2 FVKESK come from the germline V gene. Trimming pared 4 bases from V and 2 bases from J, leaving 6 bases between. CDR3 in DNA: TGTGCCAGCAGCCGTGTGGCTGGAAACACCATATATTTT. Amino acids: CASSRVAGNTIYF. Full variable domain (outside the CDR3, taken from reference TRBV14 and TRBJ1-3): EAGVTQFPSHSVIEKGQTVTLRCDPISGHDNLYWYRRVMGKEIKFLLHFVKESKQDESGMPNNRFLAERTGGTYSTLKVQPAELEDSGVYFCASSRVAGNTIYFGEGSWLTVV.

This sequence joins TRBV7-9 and TRBJ2-1; D is perhaps TRBD1 (6 bases). V was cut by 4 bases and J by 7 bases, with 14 bases left in between. Germline V CDR1 and CDR2: SEHNR, FQNEAQ (reference sequence). The CDR3 contains 14 residues. DNA of the CDR3: TGTGCCAGCAGCTCCCCCCGGGACACAAATGAGCAGTTCTTC. Residues: CASSSPRDTNEQFF.

The J gene is TRBJ1-4, the V gene TRBV7-9, with 7 nucleotides matching TRBD1. Germline lookup yields CDR1 SEHNR and CDR2 FQNEAQ (reference sequence). CDR3 length: 15 residues. V was clipped by 2 bases and J by 4 bases; unmatched bases: 4. CDR3 residues: CASSLLQGVNEKLFF. The DNA of the CDR3 is TGTGCCAGCAGCTTACTGCAGGGGGTTAATGAAAAACTGTTTTTT.

The chain couples TRBV6-6 to TRBJ1-5; D gene unclear. This CDR3 is 16 amino acids long. Per germline, CDR1 MNHNY and CDR2 SVGAGI (reference sequence). V was shortened by 2 bases and J by 3 bases, with 14 bases between the two germline ends. The CDR3, as DNA: TGTGCCAGCAGTTACAGTAGGGCAGAATACAATCAGCCCCAGCATTTT. Translated: CASSYSRAEYNQPQHF.

V and J are TRBV6-5 and TRBJ1-1; unclear D gene. The V gene lost 0 bases and the J gene lost 1 base, with 6 bases spanning the gap. There are 14 residues in the CDR3. Germline V gene sequence: CDR1 MNHEY, CDR2 SVGAGI. Here the CDR3 DNA reads TGTGCCAGCAGTTACTCAAGCCCGAACACTGAAGCTTTCTTT. Its translation: CASSYSSPNTEAFF.

The CDR3 DNA reads TGTGCCAGCAGCTTTCTAGCGGCGTCCTACAATGAGCAGTTCTTC. Translation gives CASSFLAASYNEQFF. The genes are TRBV5-4 and TRBJ2-1, with 7 bases aligning to TRBD2. The J segment lost 1 base and the V segment lost 2 bases, leaving 3 bases of the junction unmatched. The CDR3 runs to 15 residues. Germline CDR1 reads SGHNT; CDR2 reads YYREEE (reference sequence).

The chain couples TRBV4-2 to TRBJ2-2; D uncertain. Between the trimmed V and J ends, which lost 4 bases and 2 bases, there was a span of 8 bases. Germline lookup yields CDR1 LGHNA and CDR2 YNFKEQ. The CDR3 has 14 residues. This CDR3 reads CASSLEANTGELFF. DNA of the CDR3: TGTGCCAGCAGCCTAGAGGCCAACACCGGGGAGCTGTTTTTT.

There are a few counts of this clone. The gene calls are TRBV6-5 and TRBJ2-7; TRBD1 aligns across 7 bases. The germline gives CDR1 MNHEY, CDR2 SVGAGI. The length of the CDR3 is 14 residues. The junction had 3 bases not matched to a gene; V was cut back by 2 bases and J by 2 bases. In DNA, the CDR3 is TGTGCCAGCAGTTACAGGGGGCAGGCCTACGAGCAGTACTTC. Translation: CASSYRGQAYEQYF.